This T cell receptor (beta chain) was sequenced during a study of regulatory T cells in long-lasting Graves disease. Study outcomes and limitations: There was favoring of TRBV28, TRBJ1-2 and TRBJ2-5 in persistent disease.

For TCR beta, libraries came from iRepertoire HTBI primers and Arm-PCR of CDR3 regions. From the multiplex PCR reads, TCRdb called clonotypes with MiXCR, one entry per CDR3 protein. The repertoire holds fewer than 550,000 distinct CDR3 sequences, with roughly 21% as singletons. The CDR3 is 15 amino acids. Per the germline V gene, CDR1 is MNHEY and CDR2 is SVGEGT. The ends lost 0 bases at V and 7 bases at J; junction bases unmatched: 8. Specified time point: persistent/refractory GD, antithyroid drugs over 5 years with positive TRAb. RNA isolated from PBMCs was used to make the TCR library. A few counts support this clonotype. The antigen remains unidentified.

V is TRBV6-2 or TRBV6-3 and J is TRBJ1-1; 7 bases are shared with TRBD1. The sample was peripheral blood mononuclear cells (PBMCs), taken when the disease was refractory, from a patient treated with antithyroid drugs. The receptor was isolated from a female donor with Graves disease. Here the CDR3 DNA reads TGTGCCAGCAGTTACTCGGCAGGGGGTTATGATGAAGCTTTCTTT. It yields the protein CASSYSAGGYDEAFF.